These 27 T cell receptor beta chains were all obtained from the same sample, sequenced in a study of blood T cell repertoires in COVID-19. TCRdb's copy holds only in-frame clones and misses some; the assay was immunoSEQ multiplex PCR. The top ten hold under 2% of the sample, which has around 70,000 clones, around nine tenths seen once. Sequencing used peripheral blood. These receptors all stem from a woman older than 75 with active or convalescent COVID-19.

The chain recombines TRBV7-9 with TRBJ1-4, with 9 positions matching TRBD1. V trimming: 1 base; J trimming: 8 bases; junction bases outside the gene matches: 5. Germline V gene data show CDR1 as SEHNR and CDR2 as FQNEAQ (reference sequence). The CDR3 sequence is 15 residues long. Written as DNA, the CDR3 is TGTGCCAGCAGCTTAGACGGGACAGGGAACGAAAAACTGTTTTTT. Its protein product is CASSLDGTGNEKLFF.

The chain links TRBV5-4 to TRBJ1-2, with 7 bases identical to TRBD1. V trimming: 1 base; J trimming: 1 base; junction bases outside the gene matches: 4. The CDR3 has 15 amino acids. The germline V gene has CDR1 SGHNT and CDR2 YYREEE (reference sequence). The CDR3 DNA reads TGTGCCAGCAGCTTGAGAGGGGGCGGTAACTATGGCTACACCTTC. Translated, it gives CASSLRGGGNYGYTF.

This chain joins TRBV29-1 and TRBJ2-5, with 10 nucleotides matching TRBD2. This CDR3 is built from 13 residues. J was trimmed by 4 bases and V by 6 bases; bases with no gene match: 5. Germline V lookup: CDR1 SQVTM, CDR2 ANQGSEA. In DNA, the CDR3 is TGCAGCGTCCGACTAGCGGGCAGAGAGACCCAGTACTTC. Residues: CSVRLAGRETQYF.

This chain's CDR3 is CASSLPRNTEAFF. CDR3 bases: TGTGCCAGCAGTTTACCCAGGAACACTGAAGCTTTCTTT. The chain employs TRBV12-3 or TRBV12-4 and TRBJ1-1; D is ambiguous. The CDR3 covers 13 residues. Trimming left V 2 bases short and J 1 base short, with 5 bases between.

DNA of the CDR3: TGCGCCAGCAGCCACCCCACTAAAGATGTTCGGCGACCGAACACCGGGGAGCTGTTTTTT. This translates into CASSHPTKDVRRPNTGELFF. The genes are TRBV4-3 and TRBJ2-2; no clear D gene. The germline V and J ends were trimmed by 3 bases and 0 bases, with 23 bases remaining between them. The CDR3 loop spans 20 amino acids. In germline, CDR1 is LGHNA, CDR2 YSLEER.

The CDR3: CATSDFGEREQYF. The CDR3 coding sequence is TGTGCCACCAGTGATTTCGGCGAGCGGGAGCAGTACTTC. The chain has TRBV24-1 and TRBJ2-7, with D possibly matching TRBD2 (5 bases). This CDR3 has 13 amino acids. The V end lost 1 base, the J end lost 7 bases, and 10 bases lay between the germline ends. The V gene's germline CDR1 is KGHDR and CDR2 SFDVKD.

This clone was recorded only once. The chain uses TRBV9 and TRBJ2-3; 10 bases match TRBD2. The junction had 2 bases not matched to a gene; V was cut back by 0 bases and J by 4 bases. The CDR3 is 15 residues long. CDR1 and CDR2 (germline): SGDLS, YYNGEE. This CDR3 reads CASSVGTSGADTQYF. DNA of the CDR3: TGTGCCAGCAGCGTAGGCACTAGCGGGGCAGATACGCAGTATTTT.

This clone appeared once. The V gene is TRBV7-9, the J gene TRBJ1-4; the D gene is possibly TRBD1 (6 bases). Germline V gene data show CDR1 as SEHNR and CDR2 as FQNEAQ (reference sequence). CDR3 length: 16 amino acids. Trimming took 6 bases from V and 8 from J, leaving 22 bases between them. CDR3 loop: CASSTPEDRPWEKLFF. As DNA, the CDR3 is TGTGCCAGCAGTACCCCCGAAGACAGGCCATGGGAAAAACTGTTTTTT.

V is TRBV6-5 and J is TRBJ2-1, with 8 bases fitting TRBD1. Germline V lookup: CDR1 MNHEY, CDR2 SVGAGI. Trimming took 4 bases from V and 12 from J; bases not matched to a gene: 2. The CDR3 runs 11 residues. The CDR3 region has the DNA TGTGCCAGCAGTTCCACAGGGGGGCAGTTCTTC. Residues: CASSSTGGQFF.

The chain recombines TRBV10-3 with TRBJ2-5; D not resolved. V was pared by 3 bases and J by 4 bases, with 12 bases between. The CDR3 spans 14 residues. Germline V gene sequence: CDR1 ENHRY, CDR2 SYGVKD. The chain's CDR3 is CAISDPSRGETQYF. The CDR3 DNA is TGTGCCATCAGTGACCCTTCTAGAGGAGAGACCCAGTACTTC.

This chain links TRBV6-6 with TRBJ2-1; 11 nucleotides line up with TRBD1. Looked up from germline, CDR1 is MNHNY and CDR2 is SVGAGI (reference sequence). CDR3 length: 18 residues. V lost 5 bases and J lost 5; bases outside the gene matches: 14. The CDR3 here is CASSRTGGLLAGDNEQFF. CDR3 DNA sequence: TGTGCCAGCAGTCGGACAGGGGGCCTACTAGCGGGTGACAATGAGCAGTTCTTC.

This clone was seen more than once but under ten times. The V call is TRBV4-1, the J call TRBJ1-6; the match to TRBD1 covers 7 bases. This CDR3 is 18 amino acids long. V shed 2 bases, J shed 0 bases, and the junction held 7 bases outside the gene matches. Germline assignment: CDR1 MGHRA and CDR2 YSYEKL. The CDR3 nucleotides read TGCGCCAGCAGCCAACAGACAGGGACCCGCTCCTATAATTCACCCCTCCACTTT. Amino acid sequence: CASSQQTGTRSYNSPLHF.

The genes are TRBV15 and TRBJ2-6, with 15 bases that match TRBD2. Germline V gives CDR1 LNHNV, CDR2 YYDKDF (reference sequence). The CDR3 is 19 amino acids. J gave up 3 bases and V 1 base, and 4 bases lay outside the gene matches. CDR3 DNA sequence: TGTGCCACCAGCAGAGCGGGACTAGCGGGAGGTGGTGGGGCCAACGTCCTGACTTTC. Its translation is CATSRAGLAGGGGANVLTF.

V gene TRBV6-5 combines with J gene TRBJ1-1, with 8 bases aligning to TRBD1. V lost 7 bases and J lost 1; bases outside the gene matches: 5. Germline V gene sequence: CDR1 MNHEY, CDR2 SVGAGI. The CDR3 is made up of 14 amino acids. The CDR3 protein is CASTLDRANTEAFF. The DNA for the CDR3 is TGTGCCAGCACTCTGGACAGGGCGAACACTGAAGCTTTCTTT.

The chain links TRBV5-4 to TRBJ2-7; 7 nucleotides align to TRBD2. The CDR3 consists of 15 residues. The junction had 8 bases not matched to a gene; V was cut back by 5 bases and J by 0 bases. Germline assignment: CDR1 SGHNT and CDR2 YYREEE (reference sequence). CDR3 DNA: TGTGCCAGCAGTCCACCTAGCGGTCGCTCCTACGAGCAGTACTTC. It encodes CASSPPSGRSYEQYF.

The rearrangement uses TRBV27 and TRBJ1-5; 7 nucleotides agree with TRBD1. V shed 2 bases and J 4 bases; nucleotides not matched to a gene: 2. CDR1 MNHEY and CDR2 SMNVEV come from the germline V gene (reference sequence). The CDR3 covers 14 residues. As DNA, the CDR3 is TGTGCCAGCAGTTTAGCAGGGGGAAATCAGCCCCAGCATTTT. Amino acids: CASSLAGGNQPQHF.

This clone was seen once. This chain joins TRBV7-2 and TRBJ2-3; TRBD2 might be the D (6 bases). There are 15 residues in the CDR3. With 7 bases removed from V and 0 bases from J, the gap between germline ends came to 14 bases. Germline V gene data show CDR1 as SGHTA and CDR2 as FQGNSA. The CDR3 here is CASTRGGTSTDTQYF. In nucleotides, the CDR3 is TGTGCCAGCACACGAGGAGGGACTAGCACAGATACGCAGTATTTT.

The chain has TRBV6-2 or TRBV6-3 and TRBJ1-1; 11 bases agree with TRBD1. Germline-derived CDR1 and CDR2 are MNHEY and SVGEGT. The CDR3 spans 14 residues. V shed 6 bases, J shed 8 bases, and the junction held 8 bases outside the gene matches. CDR3: CASSTRRTGGEAFF. DNA for the CDR3: TGTGCCAGCAGCACCCGGAGGACAGGGGGCGAAGCTTTCTTT.

The chain carries TRBV19 and TRBJ1-1, with a weak D call TRBD1 (6 bases). The CDR3 sequence is 14 residues long. The germline gives CDR1 LNHDA, CDR2 SQIVND (reference sequence). Trimming took off 5 bases at V and 8 bases at J, with 18 bases between the two ends. CDR3 sequence: CASSPETGHGEAFF. The DNA of the CDR3 is TGTGCCAGTAGTCCGGAAACGGGACACGGGGAAGCTTTCTTT.

The rearrangement joins TRBV7-2 to TRBJ2-1; 8 nucleotides line up with TRBD1. V lost 5 bases, J lost 6 bases, and 6 bases stayed unmatched. Germline loops: CDR1 SGHTA, CDR2 FQGNSA. The length of the CDR3 is 14 residues. The CDR3 spells CASSPDRAFNEQFF. The DNA of the CDR3 is TGTGCCAGCAGCCCGGACAGGGCTTTCAATGAGCAGTTCTTC.

The V gene is TRBV7-9, the J gene TRBJ1-1; 11 bases line up with TRBD1. CDR3 size: 15 residues. The V gene end was trimmed by 5 bases and the J gene end by 6 bases; junction bases not matched to a gene: 8. CDR1 and CDR2 (germline): SEHNR, FQNEAQ (reference sequence). The CDR3, as DNA: TGTGCCAGCAGCCCCTCCTGGGACAGGGGGGCTGAAGCTTTCTTT. Translated, it gives CASSPSWDRGAEAFF.

The chain couples TRBV2 to TRBJ1-5; 8 positions agree with TRBD1. This CDR3 region has 13 residues. Germline V CDR1 and CDR2: SNHLY, FYNNEI. With 6 bases clipped from V and 5 bases from J, the junction kept 3 bases outside the gene matches. CDR3 sequence: CASRPDRDQPQHF. In nucleotides, the CDR3 is TGTGCCAGCAGGCCGGACAGGGATCAGCCCCAGCATTTT.

This chain connects TRBV11-2 to TRBJ2-7, with 10 bases lining up with TRBD1. CDR3 length equals 16 residues. The V gene's germline CDR1 is SGHAT and CDR2 FQNNGV. V lost 1 base to trimming and J lost 3 bases; unmatched junction nucleotides: 6. CDR3 loop: CASSLGMTGGFYEQYF. DNA for the CDR3: TGTGCCAGCAGCTTAGGTATGACAGGGGGCTTCTACGAGCAGTACTTC.

The chain recombines TRBV19 with TRBJ1-2; 10 positions agree with TRBD1. The V gene's germline CDR1 is LNHDA and CDR2 SQIVND (reference sequence). The CDR3 has 14 residues. Trimming took 2 bases from V and 8 from J; bases not matched to a gene: 5. CDR3 sequence reads: CASSIRDRGKGYTF. The CDR3 DNA sequence: TGTGCCAGTAGTATAAGGGACAGGGGAAAGGGCTACACCTTC.

The V and J genes are TRBV6-2 or TRBV6-3 and TRBJ1-1; 7 nucleotides match TRBD1. The trim removed 5 bases at V and 5 bases at J, leaving 11 bases unmatched. CDR1 is MNHEY and CDR2 is SVGEGT in the germline V gene. The CDR3 has 15 amino acids. CDR3 coding DNA: TGTGCCAGCAGTATTAGACAGGGACCTCGGACTGAAGCTTTCTTT. It specifies CASSIRQGPRTEAFF.

The chain links TRBV9 to TRBJ2-1; D is possibly TRBD2 (5 bases). The V end was cut by 0 bases, the J end by 7 bases, with 14 bases between. The germline gives CDR1 SGDLS, CDR2 YYNGEE. The CDR3 consists of 15 residues. The CDR3 bases are TGTGCCAGCAGCGTAGAGGGCGGGTCATGGAATGAGCAGTTCTTC. Encoded protein: CASSVEGGSWNEQFF.

This chain uses TRBV19 with TRBJ2-2, with a tentative D call TRBD1 (7 bases). Germline V gene data show CDR1 as LNHDA and CDR2 as SQIVND (reference sequence). The CDR3 consists of 15 residues. Deletions cut 10 bases from V and 3 bases from J, with 18 bases between. The CDR3 loop is CATEGGGGYTGELFF. DNA for the CDR3: TGTGCCACCGAAGGAGGGGGCGGTTACACCGGGGAGCTGTTTTTT.